This TCR beta chain was sequenced for a study of CD8+CD57+ T cells in acquired aplastic anemia. Study-level background: Sorted CD4+ and CD8+ cells yielded DNA averaging around 3.2 ug.

This clonotype was counted ten times or more. Its antigen is still unknown. Investigators profiled TCR beta VDJ and CDR3 from genomic DNA template. TCRdb fed the reads into MiXCR, producing one record per CDR3 protein. In the table there are about 120,000 distinct CDR3 sequences, approximately 61% of which are singletons. Trimming shortened V by 0 bases and J by 2 bases, and 13 bases separated the two germline ends. The length of the CDR3 is 16 residues. Germline lookup yields CDR1 SGDLS and CDR2 YYNGEE. Patients chosen for sequencing had CD8+CD57+ cells that had expanded, as shown by flow cytometry. Therapy had not been given to patients before blood sampling. The study's findings and limits: Patient and control CD8+ Simpson's diversity was not significantly different.

V usage is TRBV9 and J usage is TRBJ2-3; D may be TRBD2 (6 bases). Sequencing was carried out using sorted CD4+, CD8+, or CD8+CD57+ T cells (not recorded which) from PBMCs. This sequence was found in a human donor with aplastic anemia. The CDR3 here is CASSVDLRGATDTQYF. The DNA of the CDR3 is TGTGCCAGCAGCGTAGATCTGCGGGGAGCCACAGATACGCAGTATTTT.